A selection of T cell receptor beta chains follows, all from one sample in a study of OX40 agonist ivuxolimab in advanced cancers. This table comes from immunoSEQ multiplex PCR, and its TCRdb copy is limited to in-frame clones, with some not included. The sample has roughly 57,000 clones; approximately 82% are singletons. This material consisted of CD4+ or CD8+ T cells sorted from blood, taken in a trial of the OX40 agonist ivuxolimab. The receptors derive from an adult with an advanced solid tumor such as melanoma, head and neck, liver or kidney cancer. The CDR3 runs from the conserved cysteine through the conserved F or W. A D gene is named only where the DNA matches it firmly. Clone size appears in some rows only: once, few, many, or a class for an expanded clone.

j_call: TRBJ2-7
d_call: TRBD1
clone_size: NA
v_call: TRBV2
cdr3_length: 12
cdr3_nt: TGTGCCATGGGGACAGGGGGCTACGAGCAGTACTTC
cdr3_aa: CAMGTGGYEQYF

j_call: TRBJ1-4
d_call: NA
clone_size: NA
v_call: TRBV19
cdr3_length: 14
cdr3_nt: TGTGCCAGTAGTATAGTCCAGGGTGGTGAAAAACTGTTTTTT
cdr3_aa: CASSIVQGGEKLFF

j_call: TRBJ2-5
d_call: NA
clone_size: once
v_call: TRBV7-2
cdr3_length: 16
cdr3_nt: TGTGCCAGCAGCTTAAACGCCAGAGGTTTGGGGGAGACCCAGTACTTC
cdr3_aa: CASSLNARGLGETQYF

j_call: TRBJ2-3
d_call: TRBD2
clone_size: NA
v_call: TRBV6-5
cdr3_length: 14
cdr3_nt: TGTGCCAGCAGCACGGGGGGGCCAACAGATACGCAGTATTTT
cdr3_aa: CASSTGGPTDTQYF

j_call: TRBJ1-3
d_call: NA
clone_size: NA
v_call: TRBV7-3
cdr3_length: 17
cdr3_nt: TGTGCCAGCAGCTTCCAACCCCTTTTGGGGGCTGGAAACACCATATATTTT
cdr3_aa: CASSFQPLLGAGNTIYF

j_call: TRBJ2-3
d_call: NA
clone_size: once
v_call: TRBV5-1
cdr3_length: 14
cdr3_nt: TGCGCCAGCAGCTTGGGGGGACCCACAGATACGCAGTATTTT
cdr3_aa: CASSLGGPTDTQYF

j_call: TRBJ2-4
d_call: NA
clone_size: NA
v_call: TRBV2
cdr3_length: 14
cdr3_nt: TGTGCCAGCAGCGGCGACAGAGCCAAAAACATTCAGTACTTC
cdr3_aa: CASSGDRAKNIQYF

j_call: TRBJ2-5
d_call: TRBD2
clone_size: few
v_call: TRBV6-5
cdr3_length: 13
cdr3_nt: TGTGCCAGCAGACCCTCGGGGGGAGGGACCCAGTACTTC
cdr3_aa: CASRPSGGGTQYF

j_call: TRBJ1-2
d_call: NA
clone_size: NA
v_call: TRBV5-1
cdr3_length: 15
cdr3_nt: TGCGCCAGCAGCTTGGAACTCGGCTACCTCTATGGCTACACCTTC
cdr3_aa: CASSLELGYLYGYTF

j_call: TRBJ2-1
d_call: TRBD2
clone_size: NA
v_call: TRBV29-1
cdr3_length: 16
cdr3_nt: TGCAGCGCGCGGACCCCCGGGACTACTCGTGGCGGTGAGCAGTTCTTC
cdr3_aa: CSARTPGTTRGGEQFF

j_call: TRBJ2-4
d_call: NA
clone_size: NA
v_call: TRBV2
cdr3_length: 15
cdr3_nt: TGTGCCAGCAGTGAATTAATCCCCCTTAAACACATTCAGTACTTC
cdr3_aa: CASSELIPLKHIQYF

j_call: TRBJ1-5
d_call: NA
clone_size: NA
v_call: TRBV2
cdr3_length: 13
cdr3_nt: TGTGCCAGCAGTGGGGGCAGAAATCAGCCCCAGCATTTT
cdr3_aa: CASSGGRNQPQHF

j_call: TRBJ1-5
d_call: NA
clone_size: NA
v_call: TRBV5-4
cdr3_length: 14
cdr3_nt: TGTGCCAGCAGCTTATTCAATCAGGACAAGCCCCAGCATTTT
cdr3_aa: CASSLFNQDKPQHF

j_call: TRBJ1-2
d_call: TRBD1
clone_size: NA
v_call: TRBV7-8
cdr3_length: 16
cdr3_nt: TGTGCCAGCAGCCTAGGACAGGCAACTCGGTTCTATGGCTACACCTTC
cdr3_aa: CASSLGQATRFYGYTF

j_call: TRBJ2-2
d_call: TRBD2
clone_size: once
v_call: TRBV5-1
cdr3_length: 15
cdr3_nt: TGCGCCAGCAGCTTGGGGACTAGCGGCACCGGGGAGCTGTTTTTT
cdr3_aa: CASSLGTSGTGELFF

j_call: TRBJ2-3
d_call: TRBD1
clone_size: NA
v_call: TRBV19
cdr3_length: 16
cdr3_nt: TGTGCCAGTAGTTCGCCGGGACAGGGAAGCACAGATACGCAGTATTTT
cdr3_aa: CASSSPGQGSTDTQYF

j_call: TRBJ1-1
d_call: TRBD1
clone_size: NA
v_call: TRBV15
cdr3_length: 14
cdr3_nt: TGTGCCACCAGTCTGGGACAGGGGAACACTGAAGCTTTCTTT
cdr3_aa: CATSLGQGNTEAFF

j_call: TRBJ1-3
d_call: NA
clone_size: NA
v_call: TRBV19
cdr3_length: 13
cdr3_nt: TGTGCCAGTAGTATAGACCGTGGAAACACCATATATTTT
cdr3_aa: CASSIDRGNTIYF

j_call: TRBJ1-1
d_call: NA
clone_size: NA
v_call: TRBV25-1
cdr3_length: 13
cdr3_nt: TGTGCCAGCGCCAGGGGTATGAACACTGAAGCTTTCTTT
cdr3_aa: CASARGMNTEAFF

j_call: TRBJ2-1
d_call: TRBD2
clone_size: NA
v_call: TRBV27
cdr3_length: 16
cdr3_nt: TGTGCCAGCAGTTTTGGAGCGGGGGGAAATTACAATGAGCAGTTCTTC
cdr3_aa: CASSFGAGGNYNEQFF

j_call: TRBJ1-2
d_call: TRBD1
clone_size: NA
v_call: TRBV18
cdr3_length: 17
cdr3_nt: TGTGCCAGCTCAACCTTAACCGGGACAGGGGGAAGCTATGGCTACACCTTC
cdr3_aa: CASSTLTGTGGSYGYTF

j_call: TRBJ2-2
d_call: TRBD1
clone_size: NA
v_call: TRBV7-8
cdr3_length: 16
cdr3_nt: TGTGCCAGCAGTTCAGGGGGCGTCGGGAACACCGGGGAGCTGTTTTTT
cdr3_aa: CASSSGGVGNTGELFF

j_call: TRBJ1-2
d_call: NA
clone_size: NA
v_call: TRBV28
cdr3_length: 11
cdr3_nt: TGTGCCAGCTCAGACCTCTATGGCTACACCTTC
cdr3_aa: CASSDLYGYTF

j_call: TRBJ1-4
d_call: NA
clone_size: NA
v_call: TRBV5-4
cdr3_length: 14
cdr3_nt: TGTGCCAGCAGCTTGGCTCAGGGAGGTGAAAAACTGTTTTTT
cdr3_aa: CASSLAQGGEKLFF

j_call: TRBJ2-3
d_call: NA
clone_size: once
v_call: TRBV5-5
cdr3_length: 13
cdr3_nt: TGTGCCAGCAGCCCGGAGGCTACAGATACGCAGTATTTT
cdr3_aa: CASSPEATDTQYF